The subject of this entry is one T cell receptor (beta chain). Its specificity is unknown. Donors consisted of healthy bone marrow donors. 60 Vbeta and 13 Jbeta primers were used in PCR. Measured with immunoSEQ multiplex PCR; TCRdb has only the in-frame clones, and not every one. Counted here are 120,000 or so clones, approximately 80% occurring once; the ten biggest clones make up roughly 3.5%. These data come from a study of cytomegalovirus exposure and HLA in healthy donors. Overall study results and limits: A prior analysis recorded that most TCR beta V segments were productive about 90% or about 30% of the time.

The V end was cut by 5 bases, the J end by 4 bases, with 15 bases between. The CDR3 consists of 15 residues. Germline-derived CDR1 and CDR2 are SGHAT and FQNNGV. The chain is built from TRBV11-2 and TRBJ2-1, with D tentatively TRBD2 (6 bases). Sequences were obtained from PBMCs. The receptor's source is a male donor in good health and CMV-seronegative. CDR3 region: CASSPSRRVYNEQFF. DNA of the CDR3: TGTGCCAGCAGCCCTAGCAGGAGGGTTTACAATGAGCAGTTCTTC. Complete variable domain (other parts from reference TRBV11-2 and TRBJ2-1): EAGVAQSPRYKIIEKRQSVAFWCNPISGHATLYWYQQILGQGPKLLIQFQNNGVVDDSQLPKDRFSAERLKGVDSTLKIQPAKLEDSAVYLCASSPSRRVYNEQFFGPGTRLTVL.